This paragraph covers one T cell receptor (beta chain) sequence. Its antigen is as yet unknown. The sample is drawn from a study of blood T cells in healthy people across ages. The CDR3 is 14 residues long. Germline V lookup: CDR1 SGHRS, CDR2 YFSETQ. V was pared by 4 bases and J by 1 base, with 11 bases between. Notes on the study in general: Long-lived and aged donors differed, with more naive CD4+ cells and higher diversity in the long-lived.

Sample-barcoded 5' priming and a J-beta primer mix drove a second PCR of roughly 6 to 12 cycles. TCRdb re-called the 5' RACE reads through MiXCR, storing one row per CDR3 protein. The sample shows 650,000 to 800,000 distinct CDR3 sequences, around 42% of them seen only once. The source of this sequence is a man aged 60 to 75 in good health. Source material: blood. The rearrangement uses TRBV5-1 and TRBJ1-1; D gene uncertain. CDR3 amino acids: CASSIPGRNTEAFF. CDR3 coding DNA: TGCGCCAGCAGCATACCTGGACGGAACACTGAAGCTTTCTTT.